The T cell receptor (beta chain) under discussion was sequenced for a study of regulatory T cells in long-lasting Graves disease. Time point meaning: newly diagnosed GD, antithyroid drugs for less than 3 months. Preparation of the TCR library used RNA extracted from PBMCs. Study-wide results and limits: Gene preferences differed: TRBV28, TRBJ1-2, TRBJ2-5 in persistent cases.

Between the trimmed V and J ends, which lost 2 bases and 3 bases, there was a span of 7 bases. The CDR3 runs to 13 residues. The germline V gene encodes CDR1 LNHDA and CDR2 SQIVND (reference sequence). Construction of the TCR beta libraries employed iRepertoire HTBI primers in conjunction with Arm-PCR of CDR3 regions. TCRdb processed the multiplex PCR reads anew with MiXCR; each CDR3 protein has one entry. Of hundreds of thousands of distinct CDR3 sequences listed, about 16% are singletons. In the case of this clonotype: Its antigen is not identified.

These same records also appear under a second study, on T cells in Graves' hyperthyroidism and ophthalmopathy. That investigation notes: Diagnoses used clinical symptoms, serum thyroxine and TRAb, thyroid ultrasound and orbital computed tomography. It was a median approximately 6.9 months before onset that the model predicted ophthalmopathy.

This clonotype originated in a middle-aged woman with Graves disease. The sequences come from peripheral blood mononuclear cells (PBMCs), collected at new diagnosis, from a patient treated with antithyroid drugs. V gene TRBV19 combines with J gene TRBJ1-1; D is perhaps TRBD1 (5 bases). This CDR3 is CASSISRDTEAFF. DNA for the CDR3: TGTGCCAGTAGTATAAGCAGGGACACTGAAGCTTTCTTT.